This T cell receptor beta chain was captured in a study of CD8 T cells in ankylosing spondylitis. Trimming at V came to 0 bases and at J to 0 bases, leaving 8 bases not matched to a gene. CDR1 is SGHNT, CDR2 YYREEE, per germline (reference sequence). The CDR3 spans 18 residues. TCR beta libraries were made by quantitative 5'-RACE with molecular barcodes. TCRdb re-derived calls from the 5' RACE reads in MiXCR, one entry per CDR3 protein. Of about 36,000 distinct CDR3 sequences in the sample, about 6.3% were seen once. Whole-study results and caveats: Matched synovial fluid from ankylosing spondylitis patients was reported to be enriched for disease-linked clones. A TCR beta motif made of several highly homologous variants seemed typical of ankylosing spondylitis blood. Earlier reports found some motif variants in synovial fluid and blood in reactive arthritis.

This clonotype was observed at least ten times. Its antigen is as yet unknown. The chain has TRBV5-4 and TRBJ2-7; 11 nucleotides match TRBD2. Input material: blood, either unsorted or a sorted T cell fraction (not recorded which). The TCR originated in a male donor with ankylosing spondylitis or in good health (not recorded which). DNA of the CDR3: TGTGCCAGCAGCTTGGGTGGACTAGCGGGTCCTAGCTCCTACGAGCAGTACTTC. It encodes CASSLGGLAGPSSYEQYF.